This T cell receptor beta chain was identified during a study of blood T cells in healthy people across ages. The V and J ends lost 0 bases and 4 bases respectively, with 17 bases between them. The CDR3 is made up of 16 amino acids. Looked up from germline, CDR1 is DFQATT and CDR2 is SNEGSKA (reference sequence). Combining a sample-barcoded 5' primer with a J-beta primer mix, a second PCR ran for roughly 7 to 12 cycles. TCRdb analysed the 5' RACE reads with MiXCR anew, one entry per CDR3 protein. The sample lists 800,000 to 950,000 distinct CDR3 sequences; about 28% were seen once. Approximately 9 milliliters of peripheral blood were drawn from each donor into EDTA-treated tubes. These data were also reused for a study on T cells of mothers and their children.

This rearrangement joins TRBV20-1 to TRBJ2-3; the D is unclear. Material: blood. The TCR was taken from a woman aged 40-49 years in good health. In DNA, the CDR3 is TGCAGTGCTAGAGATCTAGGCTCGGATGGGCCAGATACGCAGTATTTT. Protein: CSARDLGSDGPDTQYF.